The 20 T cell receptor beta chains given below trace back to one sample, sequenced in a study of blood T cell repertoires in COVID-19 (dated by TCRdb to about 2020). The library was obtained by the immunoSEQ multiplex PCR assay. The source is immuneACCESS, and TCRdb retained only in-frame sequences with V and J called. Part of the clones is not carried over; for the studies checked, unresolved V genes explain less than half of this, and the remainder is unexplained. Recorded for this sample are around 70,000 clones; roughly 91% of them occurred a single time. In total, the top ten clones hold about 0.6% of the sample. Sequencing used peripheral blood. Receptors were obtained from a man aged 55-75 years with acute or convalescent COVID-19.

The rearrangement uses TRBV7-9 and TRBJ1-2; D is unresolved. This CDR3 region has 12 residues. Germline assignment: CDR1 SEHNR and CDR2 FQNEAQ (reference sequence). V dropped 8 bases and J dropped 8 bases, with 15 bases sitting between them. The CDR3 reads CASEGSHVGYTF. The CDR3 bases are TGTGCCAGCGAGGGCTCCCACGTAGGCTACACCTTC.

To note about this clone: The same CDR3 can be traced to other DNA sequences in this sample. This chain joins TRBV5-1 and TRBJ1-5; 7 positions match TRBD1. The V gene's germline CDR1 is SGHRS and CDR2 YFSETQ. Germline trimming cut 2 bases from V and 2 bases from J; bases unmatched to any gene: 4. This CDR3 is built from 15 residues. The CDR3 is CASSLGQGGNQPQHF. In nucleotides, the CDR3 is TGCGCCAGCAGCTTAGGCCAGGGGGGCAATCAGCCCCAGCATTTT.

This chain connects TRBV6-5 to TRBJ1-4; no clear D. Germline V gene lookup returns CDR1 MNHEY and CDR2 SVGAGI. This CDR3 spans 15 amino acids. Trimming stripped 2 bases from V and 7 bases from J, with 14 bases between. The CDR3 is CASSYQPGEIEKLFF. The CDR3 nucleotides read TGTGCCAGCAGTTACCAGCCCGGGGAGATTGAAAAACTGTTTTTT.

V usage is TRBV19 and J usage is TRBJ1-2; TRBD1 is a possible D gene (6 bases). Looked up from germline, CDR1 is LNHDA and CDR2 is SQIVND (reference sequence). The CDR3 is 14 amino acids. V lost 4 bases, J lost 1 base, and 10 bases lay in between. CDR3 sequence reads: CASSTGTLNYGYTF. The CDR3 DNA sequence: TGTGCCAGTAGTACCGGGACACTTAACTATGGCTACACCTTC.

This clone was picked up a small number of times. This chain connects TRBV5-5 to TRBJ2-3, with TRBD2 matching 16 bases. V dropped 4 bases and J dropped 5; count of bases not matched to a gene: 13. Germline CDR1 reads SGHKS; CDR2 reads YYEKEE (reference sequence). This CDR3 has 19 amino acids. DNA for the CDR3: TGTGCCAGCAGCCCTTCCGGGACTAGCGGGAGGGCGGGTAGAGATACGCAGTATTTT. Protein product: CASSPSGTSGRAGRDTQYF. Filled out from reference TRBV5-5 and TRBJ2-3, the complete variable domain reads DAGVTQSPTHLIKTRGQQVTLRCSPISGHKSVSWYQQVLGQGPQFIFQYYEKEERGRGNFPDRFSARQFPNYSSELNVNALLLGDSALYLCASSPSGTSGRAGRDTQYFGPGTRLTVL.

A few counts support this clone. The rearrangement links TRBV9 to TRBJ1-6; D is undetermined. Deletions cut 7 bases from V and 1 base from J, with 12 bases between. CDR1 is SGDLS, CDR2 YYNGEE, per germline. The length of the CDR3 is 15 residues. The CDR3 sequence: CASSPGRSYNSPLHF. The CDR3 DNA sequence: TGTGCCAGCTCCCCGGGGAGGTCCTATAATTCACCCCTCCACTTT.

This chain uses TRBV19 with TRBJ1-2; TRBD1 matches 7 bases. Germline CDR1 reads LNHDA; CDR2 reads SQIVND (reference sequence). There are 13 residues in the CDR3. V was clipped by 6 bases and J by 6 bases; unmatched bases: 7. The CDR3 spells CASRTDRAHGYTF. CDR3 sequence (DNA): TGTGCCAGTAGGACCGACAGGGCCCATGGCTACACCTTC.

The rearrangement uses TRBV9 and TRBJ2-7, with 8 positions matching TRBD1. Germline V CDR1 and CDR2: SGDLS, YYNGEE. This CDR3 comprises 15 residues. The V segment lost 4 bases and the J segment 3 bases; nucleotides outside the gene matches: 9. In DNA form, the CDR3 reads TGTGCCAGCAGCAGAGGGGTCGACAGGGGCTACGAGCAGTACTTC. Its translation: CASSRGVDRGYEQYF. Together with reference TRBV9 and TRBJ2-7, the CDR3 gives the full variable domain: DSGVTQTPKHLITATGQRVTLRCSPRSGDLSVYWYQQSLDQGLQFLIQYYNGEERAKGNILERFSAQQFPDLHSELNLSSLELGDSALYFCASSRGVDRGYEQYFGPGTRLTVT.

This clone was counted only a few times. The genes are TRBV7-9 and TRBJ2-7; the match to TRBD2 covers 7 bases. The CDR3 sequence is 14 residues long. CDR1 and CDR2 (germline): SEHNR, FQNEAQ (reference sequence). J gave up 3 bases and V 5 bases, and 7 bases lay outside the gene matches. CDR3 in amino acids: CASSMLAVGYEQYF. For the CDR3, the DNA is TGTGCCAGCAGCATGCTAGCGGTGGGCTACGAGCAGTACTTC.

This clone was observed a few times. The chain recombines TRBV7-9 with TRBJ1-1, with unresolved D. This CDR3 is 14 amino acids long. V was pared by 0 bases and J by 11 bases, with 16 bases between. Germline-derived CDR1 and CDR2 are SEHNR and FQNEAQ (reference sequence). CDR3 sequence reads: CASSLALGRVDAFF. CDR3 DNA: TGTGCCAGCAGCTTAGCGCTTGGGAGGGTGGATGCTTTCTTT.

This sequence joins TRBV5-8 and TRBJ1-5; maybe TRBD1 (6 bases). The V and J ends lost 4 bases and 2 bases respectively, with 10 bases between them. The CDR3 sequence is 14 residues long. CDR1 and CDR2 from the germline V gene are SGHTS and YDEGEE. CDR3 nucleotides: TGTGCCAGCAGCCGGGACATAGGCAATCAGCCCCAGCATTTT. It is translated as CASSRDIGNQPQHF.

This clone was detected only once. The rearrangement uses TRBV28 and TRBJ2-1, with 8 positions matching TRBD2. CDR1 MDHEN and CDR2 SYDVKM come from the germline V gene. V dropped 3 bases and J dropped 7; count of bases not matched to a gene: 5. This CDR3 is 14 amino acids long. CDR3 sequence (DNA): TGTGCCAGCAGTTTGGCCGGGGGGGCTAATGAGCAGTTCTTC. Translating gives CASSLAGGANEQFF.

The chain is built from TRBV24-1 and TRBJ2-2; TRBD2 is a possible D gene (5 bases). The CDR3 extends over 16 amino acids. Trimming left V 5 bases short and J 3 bases short, with 15 bases between. Germline CDR1 KGHDR, CDR2 SFDVKD. CDR3 sequence (DNA): TGTGCCACCAGTGGGTCTATCCGCGGGTACACCGGGGAGCTGTTTTTT. Residues: CATSGSIRGYTGELFF.

This clone has just a few counts. The chain carries TRBV4-2 and TRBJ2-3; 12 bases align to TRBD2. This CDR3 comprises 16 residues. Germline CDR1 and CDR2: LGHNA and YNFKEQ. V lost 4 bases to trimming and J lost 5 bases; unmatched junction nucleotides: 7. Here the CDR3 reads CASSRRLAGEVDTQYF. The CDR3, as DNA: TGTGCCAGCAGCCGTCGACTAGCGGGAGAAGTAGATACGCAGTATTTT.

This clone was seen only a few times. V is TRBV18 and J is TRBJ2-1; TRBD2 agrees at 8 bases. The CDR3 runs to 19 residues. After removal of 0 bases from V and 5 bases from J, the junction contained 15 bases not matched to a gene. Germline lookup yields CDR1 KGHSH and CDR2 LQKENI. The CDR3 reads CASSPPASGGIMGHNEQFF. CDR3 nucleotide sequence: TGTGCCAGCTCACCACCGGCGAGCGGGGGTATCATGGGCCACAATGAGCAGTTCTTC. Together with reference TRBV18 and TRBJ2-1, the CDR3 gives the full variable domain: NAGVMQNPRHLVRRRGQEARLRCSPMKGHSHVYWYRQLPEEGLKFMVYLQKENIIDESGMPKERFSAEFPKEGPSILRIQQVVRGDSAAYFCASSPPASGGIMGHNEQFFGPGTRLTVL.

This clone was found a few times. This chain uses TRBV2 with TRBJ1-5; no definite D call. Looked up from germline, CDR1 is SNHLY and CDR2 is FYNNEI. This CDR3 spans 13 amino acids. The V gene lost 1 base and the J gene lost 6 bases, with 7 bases spanning the gap. DNA for the CDR3: TGTGCCAGCAGTGAAGAGGCGGGTCAGCCCCAGCATTTT. It codes for CASSEEAGQPQHF.

This clone was seen a handful of times. The chain recombines TRBV19 with TRBJ1-1; D possibly corresponds to TRBD1 (5 bases). CDR1 is LNHDA, CDR2 SQIVND, per germline (reference sequence). V lost 5 bases, J lost 2 bases, and 9 bases lay in between. This CDR3 region has 13 residues. The CDR3 sequence is CASSAGFNTEAFF. For the CDR3, the DNA is TGTGCCAGTAGTGCAGGGTTCAACACTGAAGCTTTCTTT.

The gene calls are TRBV12-3 or TRBV12-4 and TRBJ1-2, with D perhaps TRBD1 (5 bases). The length of the CDR3 is 12 residues. Trimming removed 7 bases at V and 6 bases at J, with 12 bases between. Here the CDR3 DNA reads TGTGCCAGCACCCGTGGGGCGAATGGCTACACCTTC. Protein: CASTRGANGYTF.

The rearrangement joins TRBV7-8 to TRBJ1-1; D not certain. Germline values: CDR1 SGHVS, CDR2 FQNEAQ. V was cut by 1 base and J by 3 bases, with 9 bases left in between. The CDR3 extends over 14 amino acids. CDR3 residues: CASSLGGMDTEAFF. DNA for the CDR3: TGTGCCAGCAGCTTAGGAGGGATGGACACTGAAGCTTTCTTT.

The V gene is TRBV6-5, the J gene TRBJ2-1; D gene uncertain. V dropped 6 bases and J dropped 3 bases, with 15 bases sitting between them. CDR3 length equals 15 residues. Germline V gene data show CDR1 as MNHEY and CDR2 as SVGAGI. For the CDR3, the DNA is TGTGCCAGCAGCAAGTCCTCCCCCTACTACAATGAGCAGTTCTTC. Encoded protein: CASSKSSPYYNEQFF.